This T cell receptor beta chain was identified in a study of blood T cell repertoires in COVID-19. Overall study context: Some COVID-19 samples were acute and others convalescent; all came from the United States, Italy and Spain.

Using immunoSEQ multiplex PCR, the repertoire was profiled, and TCRdb retains in-frame clones only, with some absent. The repertoire holds 72,000 or so clones, around 85% seen once, with approximately 35% in the top ten. The CDR3 has 17 residues. Germline CDR1 is LNHDA and CDR2 is SQIVND (reference sequence). The trim removed 6 bases at V and 6 bases at J, leaving 11 bases unmatched. The clonotype was recovered from a woman over 75 with active or convalescent COVID-19. The rearrangement uses TRBV19 and TRBJ1-6, with 10 nucleotides matching TRBD1. Sequencing was done on a sample of peripheral blood. The DNA for the CDR3 is TGTGCCAGTAGCGACGACAGGGGGCTAAATCGTAATTCACCCCTCCACTTT. Amino acids: CASSDDRGLNRNSPLHF.